This is a list of T cell receptor beta chains from one sample in a study of Tregs in tolerant kidney transplant recipients. Data came from immunoSEQ multiplex PCR; TCRdb stores just in-frame clones and leaves some out. The profile shows fewer than 80,000 clones, nearly 98% of them singletons. The sample in question was Tregs from blood, obtained before the transplant. Receptors originate from a human donor who received a combined kidney and bone marrow transplant. Each CDR3 is given with its conserved first and last residue. D genes are given only for firm matches. Only some rows state a clone size, as once, few, many or a class for expanded clones.

len	d_gene	v_gene	j_gene	abundance	CDR3aa	CDR3nt
16	TRBD2	TRBV7-2	TRBJ2-1	-	CASSDLAGASYNEQFF	TGTGCCAGCAGCGATCTAGCGGGGGCCTCCTACAATGAGCAGTTCTTC
14	-	TRBV2	TRBJ1-2	-	CASSLTGLLGGYTF	TGTGCCAGCAGTCTAACAGGGCTTTTGGGTGGCTACACCTTC
13	-	TRBV9	TRBJ2-1	-	CASSARSYNEQFF	TGTGCCAGCAGCGCTCGGTCTTACAATGAGCAGTTCTTC
12	-	TRBV7-2	TRBJ1-2	-	CASSQEGYGYTF	TGTGCCAGCAGTCAAGAGGGCTATGGCTACACCTTC
16	TRBD2	TRBV5-4	TRBJ2-1	-	CASSTLGSGGANEQFF	TGTGCCAGCAGCACCCTTGGTAGCGGGGGGGCCAATGAGCAGTTCTTC
13	-	TRBV29-1	TRBJ2-3	-	CSVEDFGVDTQYF	TGCAGCGTTGAAGATTTTGGAGTGGATACGCAGTATTTT
14	-	TRBV9	TRBJ2-1	-	CASSVSRHSNEQFF	TGTGCCAGCAGCGTGTCGCGACACAGCAATGAGCAGTTCTTC
13	-	TRBV5-4	TRBJ1-1	-	CASSLPPERQAFF	TGTGCCAGCAGCTTGCCTCCAGAGCGTCAAGCTTTCTTT
16	TRBD1	TRBV7-2	TRBJ2-5	-	CASSLVAGTGKETQYF	TGTGCCAGCAGCTTAGTTGCCGGGACAGGGAAGGAGACCCAGTACTTC
18	-	TRBV6-4	TRBJ1-2	-	CASSDSQGYDDPYYGYTF	TGTGCCAGCAGTGACTCACAGGGTTACGATGACCCATACTATGGCTACACCTTC
14	TRBD1	TRBV5-1	TRBJ2-7	-	CASSFGTGAYEQYF	TGCGCCAGCAGCTTTGGGACAGGGGCCTACGAGCAGTACTTC
14	-	TRBV9	TRBJ1-1	-	CASSAGLMNTEAFF	TGTGCCAGCAGCGCGGGACTGATGAACACTGAAGCTTTCTTT
15	TRBD2	TRBV5-5	TRBJ2-3	-	CASSFTSGNTDTQYF	TGTGCCAGCAGCTTTACTAGCGGGAACACAGATACGCAGTATTTT
15	-	TRBV5-6	TRBJ2-1	-	CASSLQDTTYNEQFF	TGTGCCAGCAGCTTGCAGGACACCACCTACAATGAGCAGTTCTTC
14	-	TRBV5-1	TRBJ2-1	-	CASSLEGLYNEQFF	TGCGCCAGCAGCTTGGAGGGGCTCTACAATGAGCAGTTCTTC
17	TRBD2	TRBV18	TRBJ2-1	-	CASSQRPTSGTYNEQFF	TGTGCCAGCTCACAGCGACCAACTAGCGGCACCTACAATGAGCAGTTCTTC
15	TRBD2	TRBV7-2	TRBJ2-7	-	CASSLGRSGGSEQYF	TGTGCCAGCAGCTTAGGGCGTTCGGGAGGGTCCGAGCAGTACTTC
14	TRBD1	TRBV5-4	TRBJ2-7	-	CASSLEQGAYEQYF	TGTGCCAGCAGCTTGGAACAGGGGGCGTACGAGCAGTACTTC
15	-	TRBV28	TRBJ1-5	-	CASSLIRTDDQPQHF	TGTGCCAGCAGTTTAATCCGGACTGATGATCAGCCCCAGCATTTT
11	-	TRBV29-1	TRBJ2-2	-	CSVLDGGELFF	TGCAGCGTTCTAGATGGCGGGGAGCTGTTTTTT
12	TRBD1	TRBV5-1	TRBJ2-1	-	CASSPRGQGWFF	TGCGCCAGCAGCCCCCGGGGACAGGGGTGGTTCTTC
13	-	TRBV7-2	TRBJ1-2	once	CASSYEGGPGYTF	TGTGCCAGCAGTTACGAGGGGGGGCCTGGCTACACCTTC
14	TRBD2	TRBV6-1	TRBJ2-3	-	CASKRLAGADTQYF	TGTGCCAGCAAGCGGCTAGCGGGGGCTGATACGCAGTATTTT
13	-	TRBV2	TRBJ2-7	-	CASTGLLTYEQYF	TGTGCCAGTACGGGACTCTTAACCTACGAGCAGTACTTC
15	TRBD1	TRBV4-2	TRBJ1-2	-	CASSQGQGGDYGYTF	TGTGCCAGCAGCCAAGGACAGGGAGGAGACTATGGCTACACCTTC
15	-	TRBV19	TRBJ1-5	-	CASTLWGGGNQPQHF	TGTGCCAGTACCCTTTGGGGGGGAGGCAATCAGCCCCAGCATTTT
13	-	TRBV6-6	TRBJ2-1	-	CASTTAEPIKQFF	TGTGCCAGCACGACCGCGGAACCGATCAAGCAGTTCTTC
15	TRBD1	TRBV7-9	TRBJ1-2	-	CASSHRDRAGGGYTF	TGTGCCAGCAGCCACCGAGACAGGGCTGGGGGTGGCTACACCTTC
15	TRBD2	TRBV10-3	TRBJ2-7	-	CAISQLAGGPYEQYF	TGTGCCATCTCCCAACTAGCGGGAGGGCCCTACGAGCAGTACTTC
16	-	TRBV21-1	TRBJ2-3	once	CASSQLGRVIGDTQYF	TGTGCCAGCAGCCAATTAGGCAGGGTGATAGGAGATACGCAGTATTTT
19	TRBD1	TRBV15	TRBJ2-3	-	CATSRPMGTGGMRTDTQYF	TGTGCCACCAGCAGGCCCATGGGGACAGGGGGAATGAGGACAGATACGCAGTATTTT
16	-	TRBV5-6	TRBJ2-5	-	CASSLDPGVGKETQYF	TGTGCCAGCAGCTTGGACCCCGGGGTCGGAAAAGAGACCCAGTACTTC
13	-	TRBV9	TRBJ2-1	-	CASSVGLETEQFF	TGTGCCAGCAGCGTAGGTCTTGAGACAGAGCAGTTCTTC
15	TRBD2	TRBV28	TRBJ2-7	-	CASSLRSGATREQYF	TGTGCCAGCAGCCTCAGGAGCGGGGCTACCCGGGAGCAGTACTTC
19	-	TRBV4-1	TRBJ2-1	-	CASSQVFPRGVSSYNEQFF	TGCGCCAGCAGCCAAGTATTTCCTCGCGGGGTGAGCTCCTACAATGAGCAGTTCTTC
18	TRBD1	TRBV4-2	TRBJ1-3	-	CASSRVTTGGASGNTIYF	TGTGCCAGCAGCCGCGTCACGACAGGGGGGGCCTCTGGAAACACCATATATTTT
15	TRBD1	TRBV7-7	TRBJ2-1	-	CASSFGDRGRHEQFF	TGTGCCAGCAGCTTTGGGGACAGGGGGCGCCATGAGCAGTTCTTC
14	-	TRBV5-1	TRBJ2-3	-	CASSSTAATDTQYF	TGCGCCAGCAGCTCTACTGCGGCCACAGATACGCAGTATTTT
15	-	TRBV4-3	TRBJ1-3	-	CASSQQRSSEGTIYF	TGCGCCAGCAGCCAGCAGCGCTCTAGTGAAGGCACCATATATTTT
17	TRBD2	TRBV5-4	TRBJ2-1	-	CASSSAAGLAGVNEQFF	TGTGCCAGCAGCTCGGCCGCGGGACTAGCGGGAGTCAATGAGCAGTTCTTC
13	-	TRBV5-1	TRBJ2-7	-	CASSLVTAYEQYF	TGCGCCAGCAGCTTGGTCACAGCCTACGAGCAGTACTTC
14	-	TRBV7-2	TRBJ1-1	-	CASSWAGEGGKAFF	TGTGCCAGCAGCTGGGCAGGGGAGGGAGGTAAAGCTTTCTTT
16	TRBD1	TRBV5-1	TRBJ1-2	-	CASSPPRTGGLGGYTF	TGCGCCAGCAGCCCACCACGGACAGGGGGCTTAGGAGGCTACACCTTC
16	-	TRBV7-2	TRBJ2-7	-	CASSPSWGRSSYEQYF	TGTGCCAGCAGCCCCTCTTGGGGGAGGAGCTCCTACGAGCAGTACTTC
14	-	TRBV27	TRBJ2-2	-	CASSFPPYTGELFF	TGTGCCAGCAGTTTCCCCCCTTACACCGGGGAGCTGTTTTTT
16	TRBD1	TRBV4-1	TRBJ2-7	once	CASSQRWQGASYEQYF	TGCGCCAGCAGCCAAAGGTGGCAGGGGGCGTCCTACGAGCAGTACTTC
9	-	TRBV19	TRBJ2-7	-	CASEGEQYF	TGTGCCAGTGAGGGCGAGCAGTACTTC
15	-	TRBV9	TRBJ1-5	-	CASSVAGTLNQPQHF	TGTGCCAGCAGCGTGGCCGGGACACTCAATCAGCCCCAGCATTTT
14	-	TRBV4-2	TRBJ1-2	-	CASSQVLPNYGYTF	TGTGCCAGCAGCCAAGTTCTTCCTAATTATGGCTACACCTTC
15	TRBD2	TRBV4-1	TRBJ2-3	-	CASSLPGLVSDTQYF	TGCGCCAGCAGCCTCCCGGGACTAGTCTCAGATACGCAGTATTTT
14	-	TRBV7-6	TRBJ2-2	-	CASSFSRGSGELFF	TGTGCCAGCAGCTTCTCCAGGGGATCCGGGGAGCTGTTTTTT
14	-	TRBV2	TRBJ2-3	-	CASSSGINTDTQYF	TGTGCCAGCAGCTCCGGGATAAACACAGATACGCAGTATTTT
13	TRBD1	TRBV7-6	TRBJ2-5	-	CASRIAGGETQYF	TGTGCCAGCAGAATAGCAGGGGGAGAGACCCAGTACTTC
10	-	TRBV20-1	TRBJ2-5	-	CSANSETQYF	TGCAGTGCTAATTCTGAGACCCAGTACTTC
14	-	TRBV6-1	TRBJ1-5	-	CASSAAGFNQPQHF	TGTGCCAGCAGTGCCGCAGGGTTCAATCAGCCCCAGCATTTT